Below, one TCR beta chain is given with its context. No antigen is known for it. This entry belongs to a study of cytomegalovirus exposure and HLA in healthy donors. The germline V gene has CDR1 SGDLS and CDR2 YYNGEE. The CDR3 extends over 16 amino acids. V was pared by 0 bases and J by 4 bases, with 7 bases of the junction left unmatched. 60 Vbeta and 13 Jbeta primers were used in PCR. Libraries were prepared by immunoSEQ multiplex PCR; TCRdb keeps only in-frame clonotypes and omits some of them. This table has over 100,000 clones, 63% appearing once. Study results and caveats: Sequencing had likely introduced a cluster of highly shared sequence variants as an artifact. Common viral pathogens were later found to be apparently linked to several of the most significant clusters.

The TCR sequence derives from a middle-aged man in good health and CMV-seropositive. Source material: PBMCs. The chain recombines TRBV9 with TRBJ2-3; 8 bases fit TRBD2. The CDR3 region has the DNA TGTGCCAGCAGCGTAGAGGGTAGCGGGGTGGCAGATACGCAGTATTTT. It translates to CASSVEGSGVADTQYF.